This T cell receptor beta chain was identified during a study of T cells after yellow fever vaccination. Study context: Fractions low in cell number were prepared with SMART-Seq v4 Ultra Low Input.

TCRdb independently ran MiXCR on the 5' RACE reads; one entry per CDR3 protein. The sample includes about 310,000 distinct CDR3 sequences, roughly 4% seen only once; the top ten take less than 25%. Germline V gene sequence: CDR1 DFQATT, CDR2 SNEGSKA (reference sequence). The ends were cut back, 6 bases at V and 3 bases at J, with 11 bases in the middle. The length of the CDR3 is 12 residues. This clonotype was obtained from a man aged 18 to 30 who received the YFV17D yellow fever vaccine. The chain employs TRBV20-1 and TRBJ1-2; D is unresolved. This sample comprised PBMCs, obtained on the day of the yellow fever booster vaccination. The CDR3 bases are TGCAGTGCCCGTATGGATCACTATGGCTACACCTTC. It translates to CSARMDHYGYTF.